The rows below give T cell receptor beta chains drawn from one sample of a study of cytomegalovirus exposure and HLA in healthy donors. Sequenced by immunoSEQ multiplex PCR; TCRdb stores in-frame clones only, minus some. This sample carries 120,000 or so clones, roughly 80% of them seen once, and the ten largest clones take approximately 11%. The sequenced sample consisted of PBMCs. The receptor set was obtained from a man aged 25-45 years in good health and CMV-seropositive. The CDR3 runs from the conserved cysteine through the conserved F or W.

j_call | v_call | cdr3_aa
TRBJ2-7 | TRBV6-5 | CASSYKRGAGQYF
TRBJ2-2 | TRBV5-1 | CASSLEGGRTTGELFF
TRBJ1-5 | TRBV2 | CASARGPGLSPQPQHF
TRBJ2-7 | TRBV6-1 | CASSEAEVGGYEQYF
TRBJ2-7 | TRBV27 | CASSLSLAESGYEQYF
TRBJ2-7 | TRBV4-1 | CASSQEGTGGVGIDEQYF
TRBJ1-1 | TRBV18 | CASSQRQEGAEAFF
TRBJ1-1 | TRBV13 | CASSVAGGFTEAFF
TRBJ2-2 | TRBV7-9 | CASSYPGQGSTGELFF
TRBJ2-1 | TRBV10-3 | CAIRRRGLAGGVGEQFF
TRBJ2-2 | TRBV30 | CAWSSFGTGELFF
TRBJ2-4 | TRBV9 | CASSERTDGSIQYF
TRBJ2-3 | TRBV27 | CASSLSLGTSGRADTQYF
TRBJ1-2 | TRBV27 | CASSPTGGLGYGYTF
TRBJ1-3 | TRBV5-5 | CASSWGQTSSGNTIYF
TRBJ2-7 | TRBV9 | CASSTLTGNEQYF
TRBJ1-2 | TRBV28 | CASRLWGNYGYTF